This TCR beta chain was captured by sequencing in a study of cytomegalovirus exposure and HLA in healthy donors (dated by TCRdb to the late 2010s). Turning to the overall study: An earlier analysis of fewer than 750 of the donors reported 250 to 300 Gb of sequence data and approximately 120 million unique TCR beta sequences obtained from around 170 million T cells. Typing coverage differed by locus: A, B, C, DRB1 and DQB1 were typed in roughly 629-630 donors, DQA1 in 522, DPA1 in over 600, and DPB1 in approximately 450. Across approximately 420 genotyped donors of the cohort, an average of roughly 250,000 unique TCR beta nucleotide sequences per donor were sequenced, and roughly 20% of those sequences were non-productive. The study combined high-throughput TCR immunosequencing, statistical association of individual TCRs with disease status, and machine learning to predict cytomegalovirus infection status. Among the roughly 380 genotyped donors, under 90% belonged to the genetic ancestry cluster associated with self-reported Caucasian donors. The aim of the study was to test whether cataloging public T cell receptors could identify signatures of past pathogen exposure. Genome-wide SNP genotypes for about 65% of the 666 donors were used in a later genetic analysis, which treated that subset as a discovery cohort. A separate validation cohort of about 110 different subjects was used in addition to the roughly 700-subject first cohort. An early release covering approximately 600 HLA-typed donors comprised about 300 gigabases of sequencing data and approximately 80 million unique TCR sequences. HLA typing included class I and class II loci at four-digit resolution. Every repertoire in the discovery cohort had been generated on one and the same sequencing platform. Using immunosequencing, the study profiled T cell repertoires from about 610 subjects and related those repertoires to cytomegalovirus serostatus. In a later analysis, previously published TCR beta repertoires from 500 to 750 donors were re-analyzed and high-resolution HLA genotyping was added so that TCR occurrence patterns could be studied. In the later analysis, no new phenotypic data were used to find candidate immune exposures; instead, reliance was placed on TCR beta sequences and their occurrence across donors. An earlier analysis of 500 to 650 of the donors applied high-throughput TCR beta sequencing to assess whether each TCR beta V gene segment acted as functional or pseudogenic. Donor age, sex, ethnicity and CMV serostatus were compiled together with the repertoire data. About five DR-DQ haplotypes were treated as single units for association and clustering because of strong linkage in the cohort. The full study reports these points: A later analysis found that TCR association rates varied across HLA loci, with DRB1 alleles showing the most associated TCRs and HLA-C alleles the fewest. Compared with equally common non-associated chains, HLA-associated TCR beta chains in a later analysis were more clonally expanded and had lower generation probabilities. Strong co-occurrence of HLA alleles, especially DR and DQ, made assigning TCR associations to individual alleles difficult. It was suggested by the authors that the approach could potentially be generalized to other disease states and immunological phenotypes. In a later analysis, 16,951 TCR beta sequences were associated with specific HLA alleles at a false discovery rate of 0.05. In both the original and validation cohorts, the classifier was reported to diagnose cytomegalovirus status with high specificity and sensitivity. Most TCR sequences were seen in very few donors, while some public TCRs were found in many individuals. The presence/absence analyses assumed that sequencing depth was roughly uniform across donors, and that assumption may not be true. A further reported finding was that TCR beta sequences accurately predicted the HLA-A and HLA-B alleles for most subjects in the first cohort. In a later analysis, most CMV-associated TCR beta chains were found to appear HLA-restricted, with HLA associations seemingly driven largely by CMV exposure. In a later analysis, several top co-occurrence clusters were reported to appear linked to parvovirus B19, influenza, CMV and Epstein-Barr virus. For the cohort, immune exposure information was limited to CMV serostatus. A cluster of highly shared sequence variants was judged likely to be a technical artifact of the sequencing pipeline. The study gave a list of under 200 TCR beta chains associated with cytomegalovirus. The 87-base-pair reads could not distinguish some IMGT-functional V segments, including TRBV6-2 and TRBV6-3, so those segments were excluded. A later genetic analysis reported fewer N-insertions in productive TCRs among donors in an Asian-associated ancestry cluster than the roughly 700-donor mean. A few of the identified cytomegalovirus-associated TCR beta chains were confirmed in vitro to be specific for cytomegalovirus antigens. In a later genetic analysis, a missense DCLRE1C variant was associated with V-gene and J-gene trimming of TCR beta chains, and the association was replicated in an independent cohort. Because counts were too low, 15 or so rarely observed V segments, including chromosome 9 orphons, were excluded from the earlier analysis of some 590 of the donors. In an earlier analysis of about 600 of the donors, most TCR beta V segments appeared in productive rearrangements about 87% or about 30% of the time, broadly matching IMGT annotations. The cohort was sequenced for TCR beta chains only, and without alpha or paired-chain data the features that could be detected were limited. Because HLA typing was missing for some donors at each locus, association tests included only the typed subset. Linkage disequilibrium might explain the correlated functional status among segregating V segments, but an unknown experimental factor could not be ruled out.

Libraries came from the immunoSEQ multiplex PCR assay. The multiplex PCR relied on a mix of 60 forward primers for TCR Vbeta segments and 13 reverse primers for TCR Jbeta segments. The CDR3 region of rearranged TCR beta genes was amplified from genomic DNA with a multiplex PCR assay. On the Illumina HiSeq System, the amplified TCR beta libraries were sequenced as 87-base-pair reads. The paper's data handling went like this. A later analysis counted about 76 million unique TCR beta chains across the 700 or so repertoires, and approximately 11 million of these chains were shared by at least two donors. To remove PCR and sequencing errors, raw reads were error-corrected and collapsed into unique sequences using a nearest-neighbor algorithm that merged closely related sequences. CDR3 sequences were aligned to IMGT reference sequences to assign V, D and J gene segments. For a sequence to be retained, a match of at least six nucleotides to both a V gene segment and a J gene segment was required. Rearrangements were called productive when the CDR3 lacked stop codons and stayed in frame with V and J; all others were non-productive. CDR3 was defined according to IMGT convention as the region running from the second conserved V-encoded cysteine to the conserved J-encoded phenylalanine. The earlier analysis of about 590 of the donors excluded sequences that lacked an unambiguous match to a single V gene segment. In an earlier analysis of some 590 of the donors, a V segment was called functional when productive rearrangements were above 56.7%, and segregating when the standard deviation between donors exceeded 5%. A statistical classification framework was built for diagnosing cytomegalovirus status from the catalog of TCR beta chain sequences. In a later analysis, V and J genes were assigned by comparing TCR nucleotide sequences against IMGT/GENE-DB human TR gene sequences. In a later analysis, CDR3 sequences and most-parsimonious VDJ recombination scenarios were assigned using the TCRdist pipeline. In a later analysis, each TCR beta chain was defined by its CDR3 amino acid sequence together with its V-gene family, and reads lacking a unique V-gene family were excluded. In a later analysis, approximately 640 highly shared, low-generation-probability nucleotide sequences were removed to address suspected cross-contamination and a sequencing artifact. For each public chain, a later analysis derived a clonal expansion index from normalized ranks of inferred template counts within each repertoire. In a later analysis, generation probabilities were computed with a VDJ recombination model fitted to out-of-frame rearrangements, and the resulting probabilities were checked against IGoR. A later analysis scored TCR-TCR, TCR-HLA and TCR-CMV co-occurrence with hypergeometric tests, applying a repertoire-size bias correction to TCR pairs. In a later analysis, false discovery rates were estimated by permuting HLA or CMV assignments 20 times. In a later analysis, co-occurring TCRs were grouped using DBSCAN, and TCRdist sequence similarity was added for clustering within HLA-allele-positive subsets. For co-occurrence clustering, repertoires with fewer than 30,000 or more than 120,000 public chains were excluded, along with a handful of repertoires with anomalous nucleotide sharing. The immuneACCESS repertoire file appears here via TCRdb, limited to in-frame rearrangements. These files lack a portion of the clones; in checked studies, under half of the deficit traces to unresolved V genes, and the cause of the others is not known. That table gives V, J and clone size, and the DNA gave D and trimming. This sample comprises 98,000 or so clones, over 75% of them detected only once. The ten top clones hold around 5% of the sample.

On this clone: This receptor's antigen is unknown. No base-level quality is on record; no much larger clone is a single base apart.

The cohort consisted of 600 or so healthy bone marrow donors. At the time of sampling, every cohort member was nominally healthy, though immune exposures that went unrecorded were likely present. The donor tested CMV seropositive, placing the donor among the 250 to 350 seropositive members of the cohort. A peripheral blood sample was collected from each donor, and TCR beta sequencing was performed on peripheral blood mononuclear cells. The Qiagen DNeasy Blood Extraction Kit was used to extract genomic DNA from the blood cell samples. As encoded in the germline V gene, CDR1 is LGHNA while CDR2 is YNFKEQ. The trim is 6 bases for V and 0 bases for J, with a gap of 11 bases between the germline ends. The CDR3 runs 14 amino acids, cysteine and phenylalanine included. Only CDR3 DNA is held: 42 bases, read in frame from base 1.

Sequencing used PBMCs. This receptor chain uses TRBV4-2 and TRBJ2-5; a tentative D call is TRBD2 (6 bases match). This TCR was recovered from a woman aged 18 to 35 in good health and CMV-seropositive. The nucleotides read TGTGCCAGCAGTATGGAGGGCTACCAAGAGACCCAGTACTTC. Its protein product is CASSMEGYQETQYF.